The 5 T cell receptor beta chains presented below share a single source sample, sequenced in a study of CD8 T cells in Susac syndrome. With random hexamers, reverse transcription was performed on roughly 0.45 to 1 ug of RNA. TCRdb reprocessed the immunoSEQ multiplex PCR reads with MiXCR, giving one entry per CDR3 protein. Altogether some 160,000 distinct CDR3 sequences are present, 85% to 95% being singletons, with the ten largest covering approximately 0.11%. The material sequenced was CD4+ T cells from PBMCs. The receptors were sampled from a human donor with Susac syndrome.

CDR3 residues: CASSRTGSSYNEQFF. In DNA form, the CDR3 reads TGTGCCAGCAGTCGGACAGGATCCTCCTACAATGAGCAGTTCTTC. V usage is TRBV6-4 and J usage is TRBJ2-1; TRBD1 matches 7 bases. J lost 0 bases, V lost 5 bases, and 4 bases had no gene match. The CDR3 loop spans 15 amino acids. The V gene's germline CDR1 is MRHNA and CDR2 SNTAGT.

The V and J genes are TRBV29-1 and TRBJ1-2, with a tentative D call TRBD1 (6 bases). V shed 7 bases and J shed 8 bases, with 20 bases lying between them. In germline, CDR1 is SQVTM, CDR2 ANQGSEA. The CDR3 loop spans 13 amino acids. The DNA for the CDR3 is TGCAGCGCCCTATCGGCAGGGGCAGGCGGCTACACCTTC. Translation: CSALSAGAGGYTF.

The rearrangement links TRBV20-1 to TRBJ2-4; 10 nucleotides agree with TRBD2. Trimming cost V 1 base and J 3 bases; bases outside gene matches: 6. This CDR3 spans 16 amino acids. CDR1 is DFQATT, CDR2 SNEGSKA, per germline (reference sequence). The CDR3 sequence: CSARGERGGIKNIQYF. CDR3 nucleotide sequence: TGCAGTGCTAGAGGAGAGCGGGGGGGGATCAAAAACATTCAGTACTTC.

The gene calls are TRBV12-3 or TRBV12-4 and TRBJ2-5; TRBD1 is a possible D gene (6 bases). V gave up 4 bases and J gave up 0 bases, with 12 bases separating them. The CDR3 runs to 15 residues. The CDR3 DNA is TGTGCCAGCAGTTCCTTGGACAGTTACCAAGAGACCCAGTACTTC. Translating gives CASSSLDSYQETQYF.

The chain recombines TRBV27 with TRBJ2-1; TRBD2 aligns across 7 bases. The CDR3 has 14 amino acids. The V gene end was trimmed by 3 bases and the J gene end by 9 bases; junction bases not matched to a gene: 8. CDR1 and CDR2 from the germline V gene are MNHEY and SMNVEV (reference sequence). This CDR3 reads CASSLPSGGGEQFF. The CDR3 DNA sequence: TGTGCCAGCAGTTTGCCTAGCGGAGGAGGTGAGCAGTTCTTC.